This T cell receptor (beta chain) came from a study of STAT5B mutations in CD4+ large granular lymphocyte leukemia (dated by TCRdb to between 2021 and 2023). Study-wide context: Among healthy controls, the CDR3 'QG' motif was associated with a particular HLA allele. The TCRbeta repertoires of CD4+ T-cell large granular lymphocyte leukemia patients were compared with the TCRbeta repertoires of healthy blood donors. Flow cytometry performed on FACSCanto II or FACSVerse showed that the purified fractions had more than 95% purity among lymphocytes.

What the work shows at the level of the full study, not this receptor alone: TRBV06-family usage was enriched among the top patient clones (8/27) compared with healthy controls (2/35). Each patient's main leukemic clonotypes were private, but around 25% of these clonotypes showed up at low frequency in the non-leukemic repertoires of other patients. Data were not HLA-matched; higher clonality in CD4+ versus CD8+ T-LGLL could reflect the relatively small sample size. Greater clonality appeared to be present in CD4-sorted patient repertoires than in healthy CD4+ repertoires, and the difference was retained after the putative leukemic clones were removed.

Per the germline V gene, MGHRA is the CDR1 and YSYEKL is the CDR2. V and J are truncated by 1 base and 8 bases respectively, leaving an intervening sequence of 18 bases. From cysteine to phenylalanine, the CDR3 is 16 amino acids long. Only CDR3 DNA is held: 48 bases, read in frame from base 1. The healthy controls were 37 blood donors, and the buffy coats of these donors were supplied by the Finnish Red Cross blood service. All TCR-sequenced material derived from peripheral blood: patient blood samples and healthy donor buffy coats. Ficoll-Hypaque gradient centrifugation was used to isolate peripheral blood mononuclear cells. CD4+ cells were magnetically purified from the buffy coats of healthy controls. The Gentra Puregene Cell and Tissue kit was used for genomic DNA extraction, and quantification was performed on a Qubit 2.0 fluorometer. Notes on this clone: Its cognate antigen has yet to be identified. Per-base quality was not reported, and no clone a single base away is much larger than it.

TCRbeta rearrangements were sequenced from genomic DNA using the immunoSEQ assay at survey resolution. Concerning the study's data processing: In the TCR sequencing data, the smallest productive clonotype frequency that could be detected was 2.59 x 10-5. Only productive TCRbeta rearrangements, defined as complete and in-frame sequences, were included in the analyses. Sample clonality was computed as Simpson clonality in the immunoSEQ Analyzer version 3.0. Clones were grouped by frequency into very rare, small, medium, large (1-20%) or hyperexpanded (>20%) categories. Generation probabilities were estimated with OLGA 1.2.3, V-gene circos plots were made with VDJtools, specificities were searched in VDJdb, and CDR3 motifs were identified with GLIPH. Drawn from immuneACCESS, this table holds only the in-frame rearrangements with V and J called that TCRdb kept. Clones are partly lost; checked studies trace under half to an unresolved V gene and leave the rest unexplained. V, J and clone size are those of that table, while D and trimming were read from the DNA. In this sample the table shows some 40,000 clones, roughly 76% of which occur a single time. The biggest ten clones account for 3% to 4.5% of the sample.

Sequenced input: CD4+ T cells from blood buffy coats. The chain is made from TRBV4-1 and TRBJ2-1; TRBD2 is perhaps the D gene, given 5 matching bases. The TCR comes from a human donor in good health. The DNA sequence is given as TGCGCCAGCAGCCAAGTTGGGAGTCGTAGCGCTCATGAGCAGTTCTTC. Its product reads: CASSQVGSRSAHEQFF.